The 32 T cell receptor beta chains in this list originate from one sample, sequenced in a study of breast tumors, draining lymph nodes, adjacent tissues. TCRdb itself ran the multiplex PCR reads through MiXCR, one entry per CDR3 protein. This table holds under 45,000 distinct CDR3 sequences, roughly 36% found once. Source material: breast tumor tissue. The receptor set was obtained from a female donor with breast cancer. Some clones in this sample may be carry-over from other donors' samples.

This clonotype was picked up many times. The J gene is TRBJ2-7, the V gene TRBV3-1; D unresolved. The CDR3 has 11 residues. CDR1 LGHDT and CDR2 YNNKEL come from the germline V gene (reference sequence). V was clipped by 4 bases and J by 5 bases, with 6 bases between them. In nucleotides, the CDR3 is TGTGCCAGCAGCCGGAACGACGAGCAGTACTTC. Encoded protein: CASSRNDEQYF.

This clonotype was counted many times. The chain employs TRBV5-1 and TRBJ2-5; perhaps D is TRBD1 or TRBD2 (5 bases each). Trimming pared 3 bases from V and 5 bases from J, leaving 11 bases between. The CDR3 runs to 13 residues. The germline V gene has CDR1 SGHRS and CDR2 YFSETQ. In nucleotides, the CDR3 is TGCGCCAGCAGCTGGGACCCGCGGGAGACCCAGTACTTC. It yields the protein CASSWDPRETQYF. Drawing the rest from reference TRBV5-1 and TRBJ2-5, the complete variable domain is KAGVTQTPRYLIKTRGQQVTLSCSPISGHRSVSWYQQTPGQGLQFLFEYFSETQRNKGNFPGRFSGRQFSNSRSEMNVSTLELGDSALYLCASSWDPRETQYFGPGTRLLVL.

This clonotype was seen many times. The chain combines TRBV7-9 with TRBJ2-7; a weak D match, TRBD2 (5 bases). The CDR3 is 13 amino acids. The ends were cut back, 5 bases at V and 6 bases at J, with 14 bases in the middle. Looked up from germline, CDR1 is SEHNR and CDR2 is FQNEAQ (reference sequence). The CDR3, as DNA: TGTGCCAGCAGCCGAGCGTCGGGGAGCGAGCAGTACTTC. It is translated as CASSRASGSEQYF.

By frequency in the sample, this clonotype is medium-sized (0.01 to 0.1%). The V gene is TRBV6-5, the J gene TRBJ2-7, with D perhaps TRBD1 (6 bases). With 6 bases removed from V and 3 bases from J, the gap between germline ends came to 15 bases. CDR1 MNHEY and CDR2 SVGAGI come from the germline V gene. This CDR3 spans 14 amino acids. This CDR3 is CASSPGQGSYEQYF. The CDR3 bases are TGTGCCAGCAGCCCCGGGCAGGGGAGCTACGAGCAGTACTTC.

This clonotype was seen at least ten times. The chain joins TRBV5-8 to TRBJ1-2, with 9 bases aligning to TRBD1. CDR1 is SGHTS, CDR2 YDEGEE, per germline. The CDR3 has 15 amino acids. V trimming: 2 bases; J trimming: 4 bases; junction bases outside the gene matches: 6. The chain's CDR3 is CASSLAGTGSYGYTF. CDR3 nucleotides: TGTGCCAGCAGCTTAGCCGGGACAGGGTCCTATGGCTACACCTTC.

The table lists this clonotype with many counts. V and J are TRBV10-3 and TRBJ2-7, with D perhaps TRBD1 (6 bases). In germline, CDR1 is ENHRY, CDR2 SYGVKD. This CDR3 spans 20 amino acids. V was cut by 0 bases and J by 1 base, with 25 bases left in between. The CDR3 region is CAISESISQTKQGFSYEQYF. CDR3 DNA sequence: TGTGCCATCAGTGAGTCGATTTCTCAGACCAAACAGGGTTTTTCCTACGAGCAGTACTTC.

This clonotype was detected only once. The chain links TRBV30 to TRBJ1-6; D unresolved. This CDR3 region has 11 residues. In germline, CDR1 is GTSNPN, CDR2 SVGIG (reference sequence). Trimming removed 0 bases at V and 8 bases at J, with 2 bases between. CDR3 nucleotides: TGTGCCTGGAGTGTGGATTCACCCCTCCACTTT. Amino acid sequence: CAWSVDSPLHF.

As regards this clonotype: A much larger clonotype is one base distant, so this may be a read error. The chain couples TRBV28 to TRBJ2-7; TRBD2 is a possible D gene (5 bases). Looked up from germline, CDR1 is MDHEN and CDR2 is SYDVKM. The CDR3 covers 13 residues. The CDR3 DNA sequence: TGTGCCAGCAACCATGAGGGCCCCTACAAGCAGTACTTC. Translated, it gives CASNHEGPYKQYF. The variable domain in full, completed from reference TRBV28 and TRBJ2-7, reads DVKVTQSSRYLVKRTGEKVFLECVQDMDHENMFWYRQDPGLGLRLIYFSYDVKMKEKGDIPEGYSVSREKKERFSLILESASTNQTSMYLCASNHEGPYKQYFGPGTRLTVT.

This clonotype has at least ten counts. The rearrangement uses TRBV3-1 and TRBJ2-7; no clear D. CDR3 length: 12 amino acids. V lost 4 bases and J lost 5, with 9 bases in between. CDR1 and CDR2 (germline): LGHDT, YNNKEL (reference sequence). The DNA for the CDR3 is TGTGCCAGCAGCCGCGTAATGAACGAGCAGTACTTC. Protein product: CASSRVMNEQYF.

This clonotype occurred many times. This chain links TRBV19 with TRBJ2-7; D is possibly TRBD1 (6 bases). CDR1 and CDR2 (germline): LNHDA, SQIVND (reference sequence). With 4 bases removed from V and 4 bases from J, the gap between germline ends came to 11 bases. The CDR3 consists of 13 residues. In nucleotides, the CDR3 is TGTGCCAGTAGTACAGCGAGGGGGTACGAGCAGTACTTC. This translates into CASSTARGYEQYF.

This clonotype is a singleton in its sample. This chain connects TRBV7-2 to TRBJ1-2, with 10 bases aligning to TRBD1. The ends lost 5 bases at V and 7 bases at J; junction bases unmatched: 7. The CDR3 is 14 residues long. Germline values: CDR1 SGHTA, CDR2 FQGNSA. As DNA, the CDR3 is TGTGCCAGCAGCCTTCGGGACAGGGGCCGTGGCTACACCTTC. This codes for CASSLRDRGRGYTF.

The chain joins TRBV6-5 to TRBJ1-3; D possibly corresponds to TRBD1 (5 bases). Germline V gene sequence: CDR1 MNHEY, CDR2 SVGAGI. The CDR3 has 14 residues. Trimming cost V 8 bases and J 0 bases, with 11 bases left between them. CDR3 in amino acids: CASRGILSGNTIYF. The CDR3, as DNA: TGTGCCAGCCGGGGGATCCTCTCTGGAAACACCATATATTTT.

Many counts were recorded for this clonotype. V is TRBV5-1 and J is TRBJ2-7; TRBD2 aligns across 8 bases. Trimming at V came to 7 bases and at J to 7 bases, leaving 13 bases not matched to a gene. Per germline, CDR1 SGHRS and CDR2 YFSETQ. This CDR3 spans 14 amino acids. CDR3 loop: CASSPGTRGGEQYF. In DNA, the CDR3 is TGCGCCAGCTCACCCGGGACACGCGGGGGGGAGCAGTACTTC.

The chain combines TRBV28 with TRBJ2-5; D might be TRBD1 (5 bases). CDR3 length: 14 residues. CDR1 MDHEN and CDR2 SYDVKM come from the germline V gene. V lost 2 bases and J lost 5, with 12 bases in between. CDR3 sequence reads: CASSLARVGETQYF. The CDR3 DNA reads TGTGCCAGCAGTTTAGCCAGGGTTGGGGAGACCCAGTACTTC.

The rearrangement uses TRBV29-1 and TRBJ2-2; 10 positions match TRBD2. CDR1 is SQVTM and CDR2 is ANQGSEA in the germline V gene. This CDR3 has 15 residues. V shed 4 bases and J 2 bases; nucleotides not matched to a gene: 4. In DNA form, the CDR3 reads TGCAGCGTTGCGGTAGCGGGAGGTAACACCGGGGAGCTGTTTTTT. This translates into CSVAVAGGNTGELFF.

This clonotype was seen ten or more times. The gene calls are TRBV11-3 and TRBJ2-5; possibly TRBD1 or TRBD2 for D (6 bases each). CDR3 length equals 15 residues. V was cut by 1 base and J by 6 bases, with 15 bases left in between. CDR1 is SGHNT, CDR2 YENEEA, per germline. CDR3 sequence reads: CASSLGGTRGQTQYF. The CDR3, as DNA: TGTGCCAGCAGCTTAGGCGGGACACGGGGTCAGACCCAGTACTTC.

CDR3 DNA sequence: TGTGCCAGCAGCCAAGATGGGGCCCCGGGACCGGCTTATGGCTACACCTTC. Protein: CASSQDGAPGPAYGYTF. The V gene is TRBV4-2, the J gene TRBJ1-2, with D tentatively TRBD1 (5 bases). Trimming took off 0 bases at V and 5 bases at J, with 19 bases between the two ends. The CDR3 consists of 17 residues. Germline values: CDR1 LGHNA, CDR2 YNFKEQ.

The gene calls are TRBV20-1 and TRBJ1-4, with no clear D. Germline loops: CDR1 DFQATT, CDR2 SNEGSKA (reference sequence). Trimming removed 7 bases at V and 0 bases at J, with 15 bases between. The CDR3 consists of 15 residues. The CDR3 sequence is CSVRRPSSTNEKLFF. The DNA of the CDR3 is TGCAGTGTCAGACGACCTTCGTCAACTAATGAAAAACTGTTTTTT.

This clonotype appeared many times. The chain carries TRBV6-1 and TRBJ2-3; 8 nucleotides match TRBD2. Looked up from germline, CDR1 is MNHNS and CDR2 is SASEGT. This CDR3 region has 15 residues. J gave up 6 bases and V 7 bases, and 12 bases lay outside the gene matches. The CDR3 coding sequence is TGTGCCAGCACCGCCCGGGGGGGAGCAAGGGATACGCAGTATTTT. Translating it yields CASTARGGARDTQYF.

The chain links TRBV14 to TRBJ2-5; 8 bases agree with TRBD2. From germline, CDR1 is SGHDN and CDR2 FVKESK. CDR3 length: 17 residues. V trimming: 2 bases; J trimming: 5 bases; junction bases outside the gene matches: 13. The CDR3 loop reads CASSQFAGLAGGETQYF. CDR3 bases: TGTGCCAGCAGCCAATTCGCTGGACTAGCTGGTGGGGAGACCCAGTACTTC.

This chain joins TRBV5-1 and TRBJ2-6; no reliable D call. Germline values: CDR1 SGHRS, CDR2 YFSETQ. V lost 2 bases and J 0 bases, leaving 3 bases between the germline ends. This CDR3 is built from 14 residues. The CDR3 sequence: CASSFVSGANVLTF. The CDR3 DNA follows: TGCGCCAGCAGCTTTGTCTCTGGGGCCAACGTCCTGACTTTC.

This clonotype was found many times. This chain links TRBV20-1 with TRBJ2-7; D may be TRBD1 or TRBD2 (5 bases each). Deletions cut 2 bases from V and 7 bases from J, with 15 bases between. The CDR3 runs 13 residues. CDR1 is DFQATT and CDR2 is SNEGSKA in the germline V gene (reference sequence). This chain's CDR3 is CSARSGAEGEQYF. The CDR3 DNA reads TGCAGTGCTAGATCCGGGGCTGAGGGGGAGCAGTACTTC.

This clonotype was picked up many times. The chain has TRBV2 and TRBJ2-7; D is perhaps TRBD1 or TRBD2 (5 bases each). This CDR3 spans 17 amino acids. CDR1 SNHLY and CDR2 FYNNEI come from the germline V gene. Trimming left V 1 base short and J 1 base short, with 17 bases between. The CDR3 nucleotides read TGTGCCAGCAGTGAAGTGGGACCCGGAAGGGCTTCCTACGAGCAGTACTTC. This translates into CASSEVGPGRASYEQYF.

Points on this clonotype: The junction does not match germline at one end; this may be a read error. J is TRBJ2-2 and V is TRBV18; weak D call: TRBD2 (6 bases). The CDR3 is 13 residues long. Germline V gene lookup returns CDR1 KGHSH and CDR2 LQKENI. CDR3 sequence: CASSPNPTGGLFF. CDR3 coding DNA: TGTGCCAGCTCACCGAACCCCACCGGGGGGCTGTTTTTT.

This clonotype came up a few times. The CDR3 sequence is CASSQFPEANYGYTF. CDR3 in DNA: TGTGCCAGCAGCCAATTCCCAGAAGCTAACTATGGCTACACCTTC. V usage is TRBV16 and J usage is TRBJ1-2; D call uncertain. The germline V and J ends were trimmed by 1 base and 0 bases, with 9 bases remaining between them. Germline assignment: CDR1 KGHSY and CDR2 FQNENV. The CDR3 sequence is 15 residues long.

The chain carries TRBV28 and TRBJ2-4; D might be TRBD2 (6 bases). The CDR3 spans 11 residues. V was trimmed by 6 bases and J by 6 bases, leaving 6 bases between them. Germline V gives CDR1 MDHEN, CDR2 SYDVKM. The CDR3 spells CASRGGNIQYF. The CDR3 nucleotides read TGTGCCAGCAGGGGGGGAAACATTCAGTACTTC.

In its sample, this clonotype was seen once. V is TRBV6-2 or TRBV6-3 and J is TRBJ1-6, with D hard to call. Germline V CDR1 and CDR2: MNHEY, SVGEGT. V lost 7 bases and J 7 bases, leaving 11 bases between the germline ends. There are 13 residues in the CDR3. CDR3 sequence reads: CASTGPGNSPLHF. As DNA, the CDR3 is TGTGCCAGCACCGGCCCCGGGAATTCACCCCTCCACTTT.

This clonotype has at least ten counts. This sequence joins TRBV6-6 and TRBJ2-3; 8 bases fit TRBD2. This CDR3 contains 16 residues. Germline V gives CDR1 MNHNY, CDR2 SVGAGI (reference sequence). With 2 bases clipped from V and 2 bases from J, the junction kept 6 bases outside the gene matches. This CDR3 is CASSYPRSGATDTQYF. The CDR3 nucleotides are TGTGCCAGCAGTTACCCCCGTAGCGGGGCCACAGATACGCAGTATTTT.

This clonotype was counted at least ten times. This chain links TRBV19 with TRBJ2-2, with 12 bases aligning to TRBD2. Losses at the gene ends were 3 bases for V and 6 bases for J; bases not matched to a gene: 8. Germline values: CDR1 LNHDA, CDR2 SQIVND (reference sequence). The CDR3 is 17 amino acids. Written as DNA, the CDR3 is TGTGCCAGTAGTATCAGGGGGCGACTAGCGGGAGCCGGGGAGCTGTTTTTT. Protein sequence: CASSIRGRLAGAGELFF.

The rearrangement joins TRBV28 to TRBJ1-6; the D gene is possibly TRBD1 (5 bases). Germline V gene lookup returns CDR1 MDHEN and CDR2 SYDVKM. This CDR3 is 12 amino acids long. Trimming took off 8 bases at V and 10 bases at J, with 12 bases between the two ends. CDR3 bases: TGTGCCAGCGGGACTCCAGAATCACCCCTCCACTTT. Protein product: CASGTPESPLHF.

The chain is built from TRBV30 and TRBJ2-2; D might be TRBD1 (5 bases). CDR3 length: 13 residues. Germline assignment: CDR1 GTSNPN and CDR2 SVGIG (reference sequence). V was cut by 5 bases and J by 1 base, with 8 bases left in between. The CDR3 reads CAWGHLNTGELFF. CDR3 coding DNA: TGTGCCTGGGGACACCTGAACACCGGGGAGCTGTTTTTT.

The chain couples TRBV5-4 to TRBJ1-1, with a weak D call TRBD1 (5 bases). The CDR3 consists of 15 residues. Germline CDR1 reads SGHNT; CDR2 reads YYREEE (reference sequence). The V gene lost 0 bases and the J gene lost 5 bases, with 14 bases spanning the gap. The CDR3 loop reads CASSLVGRSDTEAFF. The CDR3 nucleotides are TGTGCCAGCAGCTTGGTGGGGCGCAGCGATACTGAAGCTTTCTTT.